This record concerns one T cell receptor beta chain sequence. Profiled with immunoSEQ multiplex PCR; TCRdb holds only in-frame clones, not every one. Of some 43,000 clones listed, 80% to 90% are singletons. Systemic immunosuppression or a history of autoimmune disease excluded patients. This sample was taken from a study of OX40 agonist ivuxolimab in advanced cancers. The CDR3 sequence is 15 residues long. Trimming at V came to 3 bases and at J to 6 bases, leaving 8 bases not matched to a gene. The germline V gene encodes CDR1 LGHNA and CDR2 YNFKEQ. This rearrangement joins TRBV4-2 to TRBJ1-2, with 9 bases aligning to TRBD1. This TCR was recovered from an adult with an advanced solid tumor such as melanoma, head and neck, liver or kidney cancer. Specimen: CD4+ or CD8+ T cells sorted from blood, collected in a trial of the OX40 agonist ivuxolimab. The CDR3 DNA sequence: TGTGCCAGCAGCCAGGCCGACAGGGGGTTGGATGGCTACACCTTC. It yields the protein CASSQADRGLDGYTF.